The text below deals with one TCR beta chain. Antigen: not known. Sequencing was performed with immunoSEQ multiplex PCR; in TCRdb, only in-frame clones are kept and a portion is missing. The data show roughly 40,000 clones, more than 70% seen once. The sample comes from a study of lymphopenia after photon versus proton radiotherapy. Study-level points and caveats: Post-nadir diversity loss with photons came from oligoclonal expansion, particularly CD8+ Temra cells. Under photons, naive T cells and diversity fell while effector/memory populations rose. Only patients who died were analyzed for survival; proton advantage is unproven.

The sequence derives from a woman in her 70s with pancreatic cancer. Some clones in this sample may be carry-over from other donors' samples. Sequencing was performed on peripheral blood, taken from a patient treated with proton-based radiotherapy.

The CDR3 region is CASSLAGVAEQYF. CDR3 DNA sequence: TGCGCCAGCAGCTTAGCGGGAGTGGCCGAGCAGTACTTC. The chain combines TRBV5-1 with TRBJ2-7; 8 bases line up with TRBD2. The germline gives CDR1 SGHRS, CDR2 YFSETQ. Trimming removed 2 bases from V and 6 bases from J; junction bases left unmatched: 4. This CDR3 contains 13 residues.